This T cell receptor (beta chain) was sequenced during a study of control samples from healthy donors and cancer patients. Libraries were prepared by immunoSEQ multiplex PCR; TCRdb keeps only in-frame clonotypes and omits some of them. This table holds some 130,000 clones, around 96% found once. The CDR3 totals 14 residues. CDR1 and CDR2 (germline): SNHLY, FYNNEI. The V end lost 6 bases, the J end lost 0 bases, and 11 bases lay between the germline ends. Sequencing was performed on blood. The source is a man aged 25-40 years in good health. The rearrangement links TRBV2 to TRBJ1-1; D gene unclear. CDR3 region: CASRSVVLNTEAFF. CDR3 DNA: TGTGCCAGCAGATCTGTAGTGCTGAACACTGAAGCTTTCTTT.